The clone carrying this TCR beta chain turned up a few times. The CDR3 covers 12 residues. CDR1 and CDR2 from the germline V gene are SGHTA and FQGNSA. Trimming took 1 base from V and 8 from J, leaving 8 bases between them. The authors deemed Graves' hyperthyroidism stable absent ophthalmopathy progression within 18 months. Newly diagnosed hyperthyroidism patients aged 18 to 65 years had disease lasting under 2 months. Lactation, pregnancy, other autoimmune disease or uncontrolled infection led to exclusion of patients. This sample holds PBMCs from roughly 10 ml fresh peripheral blood. The data derive from a study of T cells in Graves' hyperthyroidism and ophthalmopathy. TCR beta CDR3 sequences were amplified from RNA transcripts. Using the HTBI primer set, a first-round RT-PCR was run on the TCR CDR3. TCRdb re-derived calls from the multiplex PCR reads in MiXCR, one entry per CDR3 protein. Of a few hundred thousand distinct CDR3 sequences detected, less than 25% appear once; the ten largest clones hold approximately 26%.

The rearrangement links TRBV7-2 to TRBJ1-2; the D gene is possibly TRBD1 (5 bases). This clonotype was sampled from a man aged 18 to 30 with Graves' hyperthyroidism. Sequenced material: blood. CDR3 nucleotide sequence: TGTGCCAGCAGCTTAGAAAGGGGCGGCTACACCTTC. Translated, it gives CASSLERGGYTF.